The 27 T cell receptor beta chains in this list originate from one sample, sequenced in a study of T cells in Graves' hyperthyroidism and ophthalmopathy. The CDR3 regions of TCR beta were amplified from RNA transcripts. Researchers ran a first-round RT-PCR on the TCR CDR3 using the HTBI primer set. TCRdb re-derived calls from the multiplex PCR reads in MiXCR, one entry per CDR3 protein. The table records 500,000 to 650,000 distinct CDR3 sequences, around 13% of them present only once. The sequenced sample consisted of blood. The receptors come from a woman aged 40 to 50 with Graves' hyperthyroidism.

About this clonotype itself: This may be a read error: a much more frequent sequence differs by one nucleotide. V usage is TRBV20-1 and J usage is TRBJ1-2; D uncertain. CDR1 is DFQATT and CDR2 is SNEGSKA in the germline V gene (reference sequence). This CDR3 is built from 13 residues. The CDR3 DNA sequence: TGCGGTGCTAGAGAGGCACTAAACTATGGCTACACCTTC. Amino acid sequence: CGAREALNYGYTF.

This clonotype appeared many times. The chain couples TRBV5-1 to TRBJ1-4, with D unresolved. V was cut by 0 bases and J by 8 bases, with 11 bases left in between. Germline CDR1 and CDR2: SGHRS and YFSETQ. The length of the CDR3 is 14 residues. This CDR3 reads CASSLEWTTEKLFF. The CDR3 coding sequence is TGCGCCAGCAGCTTGGAATGGACTACCGAAAAACTGTTTTTT.

This clonotype was seen many times. A junction end diverges from the germline sequence, so it may reflect a read error. This chain's CDR3 is CASSSLTSGTTGELFF. Here the CDR3 DNA reads TGTGCTAGCAGCTCCTTGACTAGCGGGACCACCGGGGAGCTGTTTTTT. V and J are TRBV7-7 and TRBJ2-2; the match to TRBD2 covers 11 bases. Germline CDR1 and CDR2: SSHAT and FNYEAQ (reference sequence). The CDR3 totals 16 residues.

This chain joins TRBV12-5 and TRBJ2-7, with TRBD2 matching over 8 bases. Losses at the gene ends were 6 bases for V and 4 bases for J; bases not matched to a gene: 14. Germline CDR1 reads LGHNT; CDR2 reads FRNRAP. CDR3 length: 16 amino acids. DNA for the CDR3: TGTGCTAGTGGAACCTTAGCGGGATCTTCTCCATACGAGCAGTACTTC. This codes for CASGTLAGSSPYEQYF.

This clonotype was detected many times. The genes are TRBV6-1 and TRBJ2-1; 8 bases line up with TRBD2. This CDR3 has 13 amino acids. The trim removed 11 bases at V and 5 bases at J, leaving 8 bases unmatched. Per germline, CDR1 MNHNS and CDR2 SASEGT. For the CDR3, the DNA is TGTGCCGGGGTACGGGGGGGGGACAATGAGCAGTTCTTC. It specifies CAGVRGGDNEQFF.

This sequence joins TRBV6-2 or TRBV6-3 and TRBJ2-1, with D uncertain. The V gene's germline CDR1 is MNHEY and CDR2 SVGEGT. V was clipped by 2 bases and J by 2 bases, with 7 bases between them. This CDR3 comprises 14 residues. This chain's CDR3 is CASSYQEPYNEQFF. CDR3 bases: TGTGCCAGCAGTTACCAGGAACCCTACAATGAGCAGTTCTTC.

This clonotype appeared many times. This chain uses TRBV7-8 with TRBJ2-5; tentative D call: TRBD1 (5 bases). Germline CDR1 and CDR2: SGHVS and FQNEAQ. The germline V and J ends were trimmed by 7 bases and 11 bases, with 17 bases remaining between them. The CDR3 has 12 residues. The CDR3 DNA reads as TGTGCCAGCAACCAAAGAACAGGCTTTCAGTACTTC. Its protein product is CASNQRTGFQYF. The full variable domain, in which reference TRBV7-8 and TRBJ2-5 provide the parts outside the CDR3, is GAGVSQSPRYKVAKRGQDVALRCDPISGHVSLFWYQQALGQGPEFLTYFQNEAQLDKSGLPSDRFFAERPEGSVSTLKIQRTQQEDSAVYLCASNQRTGFQYFGPGTRLLVL.

The V and J genes are TRBV30 and TRBJ2-3; TRBD2 might be the D (5 bases). This CDR3 contains 13 residues. Trimming removed 8 bases at V and 5 bases at J, with 17 bases between. The germline V gene has CDR1 GTSNPN and CDR2 SVGIG (reference sequence). The CDR3 protein is CALRRLALDTQYF. The CDR3 bases are TGTGCCCTCAGGCGGCTAGCATTAGATACGCAGTATTTT.

Of note for this clonotype: This clone may be a read error of a much larger clone one base away. It is likely a read error, because the conserved phenylalanine at the end of the CDR3 is missing. This chain links TRBV29-1 with TRBJ2-3, with 10 nucleotides matching TRBD2. Trimming took 2 bases from V and 3 from J; bases not matched to a gene: 14. Germline values: CDR1 SQVTM, CDR2 ANQGSEA. The CDR3 extends over 18 amino acids. CDR3 region: CSVEWSSGSSVRTDTQYI. Here the CDR3 DNA reads TGCAGCGTTGAATGGTCTAGCGGGAGTTCGGTTAGGACAGATACGCAGTATATT.

This clonotype was seen many times. Here the CDR3 reads CASSGGSYSNQPQHF. CDR3 DNA sequence: TGTGCCAGCAGTGGCGGGAGTTATAGCAATCAGCCCCAGCATTTT. The chain links TRBV2 to TRBJ1-5, with no clear D. CDR1 and CDR2 (germline): SNHLY, FYNNEI. V dropped 4 bases and J dropped 0 bases, with 10 bases sitting between them. This CDR3 is 15 amino acids long.

This clonotype was observed a few times. The V call is TRBV24-1, the J call TRBJ2-7; maybe TRBD2 (5 bases). This CDR3 is built from 11 residues. Looked up from germline, CDR1 is KGHDR and CDR2 is SFDVKD. V shed 6 bases and J shed 6 bases, with 8 bases lying between them. Written as DNA, the CDR3 is TGTGCCACCAGTTCCGCGGGCGAGCAGTACTTC. Its translation: CATSSAGEQYF.

As concerns this clonotype: Possible read error: a much larger clone is one base away. V gene TRBV18 combines with J gene TRBJ1-1; the D gene is possibly TRBD1 (5 bases). In germline, CDR1 is KGHSH, CDR2 LQKENI. The CDR3 is 18 residues long. In DNA form, the CDR3 reads TGTGCCAACTCACCAAACGCACTAGGGGAACGGGACTCCACTGAAGCTTTCTTT. This codes for CANSPNALGERDSTEAFF.

This clonotype turned up a few times. The chain joins TRBV20-1 to TRBJ1-5; D call uncertain. CDR1 and CDR2 (germline): DFQATT, SNEGSKA (reference sequence). CDR3 length: 12 amino acids. V was pared by 0 bases and J by 7 bases, with 7 bases between. This CDR3 reads CSARDGPQPQHF. The CDR3, as DNA: TGCAGTGCTAGAGATGGCCCCCAGCCCCAGCATTTT.

The table lists this clonotype with many counts. The chain is built from TRBV6-2 or TRBV6-3 and TRBJ2-1; 9 nucleotides line up with TRBD2. J lost 0 bases, V lost 3 bases, and 3 bases had no gene match. This CDR3 contains 16 residues. Germline CDR1 MNHEY, CDR2 SVGEGT. The CDR3 nucleotides are TGTGCCAGCAGTTATCTAGCGGGATCCTCCTACAATGAGCAGTTCTTC. Translation gives CASSYLAGSSYNEQFF.

This clonotype was counted at least ten times. The rearrangement joins TRBV30 to TRBJ1-1; a possible D gene is TRBD1 (5 bases). The CDR3 is made up of 13 amino acids. Germline V CDR1 and CDR2: GTSNPN, SVGIG (reference sequence). Trimming took off 4 bases at V and 6 bases at J, with 15 bases between the two ends. CDR3 amino acids: CAWTPGRRAEAFF. The CDR3 bases are TGTGCCTGGACCCCGGGACGTAGGGCTGAAGCTTTCTTT.

At least ten counts were recorded for this clonotype. The chain has TRBV7-8 and TRBJ2-5, with 7 bases lining up with TRBD2. Germline-derived CDR1 and CDR2 are SGHVS and FQNEAQ. With V trimmed by 9 bases and J by 1 base, 5 bases remained unmatched. This CDR3 is built from 13 residues. The CDR3 spells CASCVAGQETQYF. CDR3 nucleotide sequence: TGTGCCAGTTGTGTAGCGGGCCAAGAGACCCAGTACTTC.

At least ten counts were recorded for this clonotype. The chain is built from TRBV12-3 or TRBV12-4 and TRBJ1-2; D remains ambiguous. Trimming removed 5 bases from V and 8 bases from J, with 12 bases in between. The CDR3 runs 12 residues. The CDR3 reads CASSPEHWGYTF. DNA of the CDR3: TGTGCCAGCAGTCCCGAACATTGGGGCTACACCTTC.

This clonotype was recorded many times. The V and J genes are TRBV20-1 and TRBJ1-5; D might be TRBD1 (5 bases). The germline V gene encodes CDR1 DFQATT and CDR2 SNEGSKA (reference sequence). The V and J ends lost 3 bases and 5 bases respectively, with 20 bases between them. This CDR3 has 16 amino acids. The CDR3, as DNA: TGCAGTGCTAGTGCCGGGGGAGGAAGGATGGATCAGCCCCAGCATTTT. Amino acids: CSASAGGGRMDQPQHF.

This clonotype was counted ten times or more. The V gene is TRBV9, the J gene TRBJ2-3; perhaps TRBD2 as D (6 bases). The V gene's germline CDR1 is SGDLS and CDR2 YYNGEE. V was pared by 4 bases and J by 0 bases, with 15 bases between. The length of the CDR3 is 16 residues. The CDR3 sequence: CASSPRGGVSTDTQYF. CDR3 coding DNA: TGTGCCAGCAGCCCGAGGGGAGGAGTCAGCACAGATACGCAGTATTTT.

The table lists this clonotype with many counts. The DNA of the CDR3 is TGTGCCAGCAGGGAGACAGACATGAACACTGAAGCTTTCTTT. Translation gives CASRETDMNTEAFF. The chain joins TRBV6-1 to TRBJ1-1, with D possibly matching TRBD1 (5 bases). This CDR3 is built from 14 residues. The V and J ends lost 6 bases and 0 bases respectively, with 11 bases between them. CDR1 and CDR2 (germline): MNHNS, SASEGT.

The chain employs TRBV7-6 and TRBJ2-5; 8 positions match TRBD1. The germline V gene encodes CDR1 SGHVS and CDR2 FNYEAQ. This CDR3 has 15 amino acids. The V segment lost 5 bases and the J segment 1 base; nucleotides outside the gene matches: 6. The CDR3 sequence: CASSQEQGVQETQYF. CDR3 coding DNA: TGTGCCAGCAGCCAGGAACAGGGGGTCCAAGAGACCCAGTACTTC.

The V and J genes are TRBV11-2 and TRBJ2-3; D is perhaps TRBD2 (6 bases). There are 15 residues in the CDR3. Per germline, CDR1 SGHAT and CDR2 FQNNGV. V lost 5 bases and J lost 0, with 12 bases in between. The CDR3 spells CASSPGGSSTDTQYF. In DNA form, the CDR3 reads TGTGCCAGCAGCCCCGGAGGGTCAAGCACAGATACGCAGTATTTT. The whole variable domain, filled in from reference TRBV11-2 and TRBJ2-3, reads EAGVAQSPRYKIIEKRQSVAFWCNPISGHATLYWYQQILGQGPKLLIQFQNNGVVDDSQLPKDRFSAERLKGVDSTLKIQPAKLEDSAVYLCASSPGGSSTDTQYFGPGTRLTVL.

The genes are TRBV6-1 and TRBJ2-1, with 10 bases matching TRBD2. CDR1 is MNHNS and CDR2 is SASEGT in the germline V gene. This CDR3 region has 14 residues. The ends lost 6 bases at V and 8 bases at J; junction bases unmatched: 7. CDR3 region: CASRPSGSLHEQFF. The CDR3 DNA reads as TGTGCCAGCAGACCTAGCGGGAGTTTACATGAGCAGTTCTTC.

This clonotype turned up a few times. CDR3 nucleotides: TGTGCCAGTAGTATATCCGGGCCTAACTATGGCTACACCTTC. It is translated as CASSISGPNYGYTF. The V call is TRBV19, the J call TRBJ1-2; D gene ambiguous. The CDR3 is made up of 14 amino acids. Deletions cut 2 bases from V and 0 bases from J, with 7 bases between. Germline CDR1 is LNHDA and CDR2 is SQIVND (reference sequence).

This chain joins TRBV9 and TRBJ2-1; TRBD2 is a possible D gene (6 bases). There are 15 residues in the CDR3. The germline V and J ends were trimmed by 0 bases and 4 bases, with 11 bases remaining between them. Germline loops: CDR1 SGDLS, CDR2 YYNGEE. CDR3 in amino acids: CASSVDREQYNEQFF. The CDR3 region has the DNA TGTGCCAGCAGCGTAGACCGGGAGCAGTACAATGAGCAGTTCTTC. Based on the CDR3 plus reference TRBV9 and TRBJ2-1, the full variable domain is DSGVTQTPKHLITATGQRVTLRCSPRSGDLSVYWYQQSLDQGLQFLIQYYNGEERAKGNILERFSAQQFPDLHSELNLSSLELGDSALYFCASSVDREQYNEQFFGPGTRLTVL.

Many counts were recorded for this clonotype. The chain couples TRBV2 to TRBJ2-4, with 9 bases that match TRBD1. CDR3 size: 13 residues. The V gene's germline CDR1 is SNHLY and CDR2 FYNNEI. The trim removed 9 bases at V and 4 bases at J, leaving 4 bases unmatched. The CDR3 loop reads CASAGTGKNIQYF. In DNA form, the CDR3 reads TGTGCCAGTGCCGGGACAGGGAAAAACATTCAGTACTTC.

In its sample, this clonotype was seen once. The V gene is TRBV29-1, the J gene TRBJ1-2; D gene uncertain. The CDR3 loop spans 13 amino acids. Trimming cost V 8 bases and J 8 bases, with 21 bases left between them. Germline lookup yields CDR1 SQVTM and CDR2 ANQGSEA. CDR3 nucleotide sequence: TGCAGCATTGTTCCTCCACCGGTGGACGGCTACACCTTC. This gives the protein CSIVPPPVDGYTF.